This TCR beta chain was captured by sequencing in a study of blood T cell repertoires in COVID-19. Method: immunoSEQ multiplex PCR; TCRdb's copy keeps in-frame clones and lacks some. The table has 200,000 to 250,000 clones, 82% seen once. J gave up 6 bases and V 5 bases, and 6 bases lay outside the gene matches. The CDR3 consists of 14 residues. CDR1 SGHRS and CDR2 YFSETQ come from the germline V gene. Sample: PBMCs or T cells enriched from blood (not recorded which). The V gene is TRBV5-1, the J gene TRBJ1-2; 11 bases line up with TRBD1. This receptor was taken from a woman in her sixties or seventies who had recovered from COVID-19. This chain's CDR3 is CASRRGQGADGYTF. In DNA, the CDR3 is TGCGCCAGCAGACGCGGACAGGGGGCGGATGGCTACACCTTC.